The 6 T cell receptor beta chains presented below share a single source sample, sequenced in a study of Tregs in tolerant kidney transplant recipients. Generated by immunoSEQ multiplex PCR, the TCRdb table keeps only in-frame clones and is missing some. Its clone listing holds approximately 52,000 clones. This specimen was CD4+ T cells from blood, taken before the transplant. The source is a human donor who received a combined kidney and bone marrow transplant.

On this clone: Coverage ceases 3 residues before the CDR3 finishes, and the germline J gene fills in the end. The chain couples TRBV7-3 to TRBJ2-3; 7 nucleotides match TRBD1. Germline V lookup: CDR1 SGHTA, CDR2 FQGTGA. This CDR3 has 16 amino acids. V shed 5 bases, J shed 6 bases, and the junction held 14 bases outside the gene matches. CDR3 protein: CASSHRQGIGPDTQYF. The part of the CDR3 DNA that was read is TGTGCCAGCAGCCACAGACAGGGAATTGGCCCCGATACG.

As concerns this clone: The read ends 3 residues shy of where the CDR3 ends; the end is completed using the germline J gene. V usage is TRBV5-1 and J usage is TRBJ1-2, with D unclear. CDR3 size: 14 residues. V was shortened by 0 bases and J by 2 bases, with 8 bases between the two germline ends. CDR1 is SGHRS, CDR2 YFSETQ, per germline. Here the CDR3 reads CASSLVEGNYGYTF. Incomplete CDR3 DNA: TGCGCCAGCAGCTTGGTAGAAGGGAACTATGGC.

As regards this clone: The read halts 3 residues ahead of the CDR3 end, with the missing end drawn from the germline J gene. The V call is TRBV6-2 or TRBV6-3, the J call TRBJ2-2; 7 bases align to TRBD1. V lost 6 bases and J lost 6; bases outside the gene matches: 10. Germline CDR1 reads MNHEY; CDR2 reads SVGEGT. The CDR3 runs to 15 residues. Here the CDR3 reads CASSKTGFSAGELFF. The part of the CDR3 DNA that was read is TGTGCCAGCAGCAAGACAGGGTTTTCGGCCGGGGAG.

For this clone: The read stops 3 residues short of the end of the CDR3; the missing end is completed from the germline J gene. The chain employs TRBV19 and TRBJ1-6; 9 bases line up with TRBD1. The CDR3 is 16 residues long. Trimming took 4 bases from V and 7 from J; bases not matched to a gene: 8. Germline values: CDR1 LNHDA, CDR2 SQIVND (reference sequence). CDR3 region: CASSTTGGAGNSPLHF. The sequenced CDR3 bases are TGTGCCAGTAGTACCACAGGGGGCGCAGGGAATTCACCC.

A word on this clone: The sequence runs out 3 residues before the end of the CDR3; the remainder is reconstructed from the germline J gene. This chain uses TRBV20-1 with TRBJ2-1; D perhaps matches TRBD2 (5 bases). The CDR3 is 15 residues long. The V gene lost 3 bases and the J gene lost 1 base, with 13 bases spanning the gap. Germline V gene lookup returns CDR1 DFQATT and CDR2 SNEGSKA (reference sequence). The sequenced CDR3 bases are TGCAGTGCTAGTCGTGTTGGCGGGTCCTACAATGAG. Translating it yields CSASRVGGSYNE. The whole CDR3 sequence reads CSASRVGGSYNEQFF.

Concerning this clone itself: The read terminates 3 residues ahead of where the CDR3 ends, so the germline J gene completes it. This chain connects TRBV20-1 to TRBJ2-1, with D tentatively TRBD2 (6 bases). CDR1 and CDR2 (germline): DFQATT, SNEGSKA (reference sequence). This CDR3 spans 15 amino acids. V shed 2 bases and J shed 5 bases, with 16 bases lying between them. The CDR3 loop is CSARPLADRNNEQFF. The covered CDR3 bases are TGCAGTGCTAGACCACTAGCCGATAGAAACAATGAG.